What follows are 15 T cell receptor beta chains derived from one specimen sequenced in a study of T cell clonotyping in hematopoietic cell transplantation. The protocol was immunoSEQ multiplex PCR, while the TCRdb copy is restricted to in-frame clones and leaves out a portion. The sample has under 10,000 clones; approximately 80% are singletons. The sequencing here drew on peripheral blood mononuclear cells, taken 180 days after allogeneic stem cell transplant. These receptors came from a female patient aged 50-60 years who had an allogeneic stem cell transplant from an unrelated donor, so the T cells may come from the graft donor. Some clones in this sample may be carry-over from other donors' samples.

The rearrangement joins TRBV5-6 to TRBJ2-1, with 9 bases that match TRBD2. V was pared by 4 bases and J by 10 bases, with 6 bases of the junction left unmatched. CDR3 size: 13 residues. Germline values: CDR1 SGHDT, CDR2 YYEEEE. This chain's CDR3 is CASSPSLAGEQFF. CDR3 bases: TGTGCCAGCAGCCCCTCCCTAGCGGGGGAGCAGTTCTTC.

V usage is TRBV7-2 and J usage is TRBJ2-5; D tentatively fits TRBD1 or TRBD2 (5 bases each). Per germline, CDR1 SGHTA and CDR2 FQGNSA. V was trimmed by 6 bases and J by 2 bases, leaving 19 bases between them. There are 16 residues in the CDR3. CDR3 bases: TGTGCCAGCAGTTTACGTTGGGATGGGGGTCAAGAGACCCAGTACTTC. Protein: CASSLRWDGGQETQYF.

This clone showed up just once. V and J are TRBV4-1 and TRBJ2-5; no clear D. The V gene's germline CDR1 is MGHRA and CDR2 YSYEKL. The V end was cut by 4 bases, the J end by 2 bases, with 8 bases between. The CDR3 length is 13 residues. Written as DNA, the CDR3 is TGCGCCAGCAGCCGGGCCGGGCAAGAGACCCAGTACTTC. Translating it yields CASSRAGQETQYF.

The chain joins TRBV9 to TRBJ1-3; D not resolved. CDR1 is SGDLS, CDR2 YYNGEE, per germline. Trimming stripped 3 bases from V and 3 bases from J, with 10 bases between. There are 14 residues in the CDR3. The CDR3 loop reads CASSASPHGNTIYF. CDR3 sequence (DNA): TGTGCCAGCAGCGCCTCCCCCCATGGAAACACCATATATTTT.

The chain recombines TRBV2 with TRBJ2-5; D uncertain. The germline gives CDR1 SNHLY, CDR2 FYNNEI. Trimming shortened V by 5 bases and J by 4 bases, and 14 bases separated the two germline ends. The CDR3 loop spans 14 amino acids. For the CDR3, the DNA is TGTGCCAGCAGTCACGGGCCATCACGAGAGACCCAGTACTTC. Amino acids: CASSHGPSRETQYF.

This clone was observed a handful of times. The J gene is TRBJ1-1, the V gene TRBV19, with D possibly TRBD1 on 6 matching bases. The germline gives CDR1 LNHDA, CDR2 SQIVND (reference sequence). The CDR3 length is 16 residues. The germline V and J ends were trimmed by 7 bases and 0 bases, with 18 bases remaining between them. The CDR3 DNA reads as TGTGCCAGTACCCCTCTCCCGGACAGCATGAACACTGAAGCTTTCTTT. Translating it yields CASTPLPDSMNTEAFF.

V gene TRBV2 combines with J gene TRBJ1-2, with 7 bases lining up with TRBD1. Germline V gene sequence: CDR1 SNHLY, CDR2 FYNNEI. The CDR3 has 19 amino acids. V shed 4 bases and J 7 bases; nucleotides not matched to a gene: 24. The CDR3 coding sequence is TGTGCCAGCAGTGCCAACCACCGGGACAGCGGCAGGGAATTCAGTGGCTACACCTTC. Translated, it gives CASSANHRDSGREFSGYTF.

This chain connects TRBV6-6 to TRBJ2-2; possibly TRBD1 for D (5 bases). Germline CDR1 reads MNHNY; CDR2 reads SVGAGI (reference sequence). V was clipped by 5 bases and J by 7 bases, with 11 bases between them. The CDR3 has 13 amino acids. The CDR3 DNA follows: TGTGCCAGCAGTCAAACAGGTTACGGGGAGCTGTTTTTT. Translating it yields CASSQTGYGELFF.

This clone was seen a single time. The chain uses TRBV28 and TRBJ1-1; unclear D gene. Germline V lookup: CDR1 MDHEN, CDR2 SYDVKM. V was clipped by 6 bases and J by 0 bases, with 11 bases between them. The CDR3 extends over 14 amino acids. CDR3 in DNA: TGTGCCAGCAGCCGGAACCTACTGAACACTGAAGCTTTCTTT. Protein product: CASSRNLLNTEAFF.

The sample holds one count of this clone. J is TRBJ1-6 and V is TRBV6-6; D gene ambiguous. This CDR3 is built from 15 residues. Trimming took 4 bases from V and 14 from J, leaving 21 bases between them. Looked up from germline, CDR1 is MNHNY and CDR2 is SVGAGI (reference sequence). The CDR3: CASSSPLGSTGSLHF. As DNA, the CDR3 is TGTGCCAGCAGTTCCCCTTTAGGGTCAACGGGGTCCCTCCACTTT.

This chain links TRBV4-1 with TRBJ1-2; a possible D gene is TRBD1 (6 bases). The V and J ends lost 4 bases and 6 bases respectively, with 15 bases between them. Germline loops: CDR1 MGHRA, CDR2 YSYEKL. This CDR3 contains 14 residues. CDR3 sequence reads: CASSPSPGTNGYTF. The CDR3 coding sequence is TGCGCCAGCAGCCCTTCCCCCGGGACAAATGGCTACACCTTC.

In its sample, this clone was seen a few times. V gene TRBV7-9 combines with J gene TRBJ2-7; TRBD2 is a possible D gene (5 bases). V shed 5 bases and J shed 7 bases, with 18 bases lying between them. Per germline, CDR1 SEHNR and CDR2 FQNEAQ (reference sequence). The CDR3 extends over 14 amino acids. DNA for the CDR3: TGTGCCAGCAGCCCAACAGAAGTGAGAGGGGAGCAGTACTTC. Residues: CASSPTEVRGEQYF.

This chain connects TRBV5-1 to TRBJ1-2, with D unclear. The CDR3 runs to 17 residues. The V gene's germline CDR1 is SGHRS and CDR2 YFSETQ. V dropped 4 bases and J dropped 4 bases, with 23 bases sitting between them. Here the CDR3 DNA reads TGCGCCAGCAGCGAGGAGGCACAGTTCGACCTTACCTATGGCTACACCTTC. As protein: CASSEEAQFDLTYGYTF.

This chain links TRBV14 with TRBJ1-5, with D unresolved. Germline V gene lookup returns CDR1 SGHDN and CDR2 FVKESK. The CDR3 covers 13 residues. V was trimmed by 0 bases and J by 7 bases, leaving 7 bases between them. In nucleotides, the CDR3 is TGTGCCAGCAGCCAAGATTATGGGCAGCCCCAGCATTTT. It yields the protein CASSQDYGQPQHF.

The rearrangement links TRBV6-5 to TRBJ2-6, with unresolved D. V dropped 6 bases and J dropped 1 base, with 10 bases sitting between them. The CDR3 covers 15 residues. Germline V gene data show CDR1 as MNHEY and CDR2 as SVGAGI. The CDR3 DNA sequence: TGTGCCAGCAGCAACACCCCTTCTGGGGCCAACGTCCTGACTTTC. Translating gives CASSNTPSGANVLTF.